What follows are 9 T cell receptor beta chains derived from one specimen sequenced in a study of blood T cell repertoires in COVID-19. Assay: immunoSEQ multiplex PCR; the TCRdb copy retains only in-frame clones and omits some. The table has 150,000 to 180,000 clones, roughly 78% seen once. The sample consisted of peripheral blood. The source of these receptors is an elderly man with acute or convalescent COVID-19.

This sequence joins TRBV27 and TRBJ2-2; 9 nucleotides agree with TRBD2. CDR1 and CDR2 from the germline V gene are MNHEY and SMNVEV (reference sequence). The CDR3 length is 17 residues. V lost 3 bases, J lost 2 bases, and 7 bases stayed unmatched. The CDR3 protein is CASSLPPRGGNTGELFF. CDR3 coding DNA: TGTGCCAGCAGTTTGCCCCCGCGGGGGGGCAACACCGGGGAGCTGTTTTTT.

J is TRBJ2-7 and V is TRBV18, with TRBD2 identical over 9 bases. Trimming removed 0 bases from V and 3 bases from J; junction bases left unmatched: 6. Germline CDR1 is KGHSH and CDR2 is LQKENI. CDR3 length: 16 residues. The DNA of the CDR3 is TGTGCCAGCTCACCACCGGGTAGCGGGGGCTTCTACGAGCAGTACGTC. The encoded protein is CASSPPGSGGFYEQYV.

The CDR3 bases are TGTGCCAGCAGTCAGGGGGCTGGGTCCTACGAGCAGTACGTC. This codes for CASSQGAGSYEQYV. The chain carries TRBV2 and TRBJ2-7; 8 bases line up with TRBD1. The ends lost 5 bases at V and 1 base at J; junction bases unmatched: 4. The CDR3 covers 14 residues. Germline V CDR1 and CDR2: SNHLY, FYNNEI.

V is TRBV6-6 and J is TRBJ2-7; 8 bases line up with TRBD1. This CDR3 spans 14 amino acids. The junction had 8 bases not matched to a gene; V was cut back by 5 bases and J by 5 bases. Germline V gene lookup returns CDR1 MNHNY and CDR2 SVGAGI (reference sequence). The CDR3 DNA sequence: TGTGCCAGCAGTCGAGGACAGGGCTCGGACGAGCAGTACTTC. Protein sequence: CASSRGQGSDEQYF.

This chain connects TRBV4-2 to TRBJ2-5; a possible D gene is TRBD2 (6 bases). The length of the CDR3 is 17 residues. With 1 base removed from V and 0 bases from J, the gap between germline ends came to 15 bases. Germline-derived CDR1 and CDR2 are LGHNA and YNFKEQ. The CDR3 DNA is TGTGCCAGCAGCCAAGTAGGGGCGGGGACGTACCAAGAGACCCAGTACTTC. Residues: CASSQVGAGTYQETQYF.

The chain couples TRBV28 to TRBJ2-1, with a weak D call TRBD2 (6 bases). Germline V gene lookup returns CDR1 MDHEN and CDR2 SYDVKM. V dropped 6 bases and J dropped 9 bases, with 18 bases sitting between them. The CDR3 is 14 residues long. CDR3 loop: CASSGAGNILEQFF. The CDR3, as DNA: TGTGCCAGCAGCGGCGCGGGGAACATTCTTGAGCAGTTCTTC.

The V call is TRBV7-9, the J call TRBJ1-6, with D possibly being TRBD1 (6 bases). The CDR3 covers 14 residues. Trimming pared 0 bases from V and 7 bases from J, leaving 7 bases between. CDR1 is SEHNR, CDR2 FQNEAQ, per germline (reference sequence). The CDR3 DNA reads TGTGCCAGCAGCTTAGCACAGGGAAATTCACCCCTCCACTTT. Translating it yields CASSLAQGNSPLHF.

The rearrangement joins TRBV6-6 to TRBJ2-1, with 8 positions matching TRBD2. The trim removed 4 bases at V and 12 bases at J, leaving 5 bases unmatched. This CDR3 comprises 12 residues. Germline CDR1 is MNHNY and CDR2 is SVGAGI (reference sequence). CDR3 sequence reads: CASSSPGLVQFF. In DNA, the CDR3 is TGTGCCAGCAGTTCTCCGGGACTAGTGCAGTTCTTC.

A single count supports this clone. For the CDR3, the DNA is TGTGCCAGCCCTCCCCCCACAGATACGCAGTATTTT. It encodes CASPPPTDTQYF. The rearrangement joins TRBV27 to TRBJ2-3, with D unresolved. The V end was cut by 8 bases, the J end by 2 bases, with 8 bases between. Germline CDR1 and CDR2: MNHEY and SMNVEV (reference sequence). This CDR3 is built from 12 residues.